What follows are 8 T cell receptor beta chains derived from one specimen sequenced in a study of cytomegalovirus exposure and HLA in healthy donors. The PCR used 60 Vbeta and 13 Jbeta primers. Libraries were prepared by immunoSEQ multiplex PCR; TCRdb keeps only in-frame clonotypes and omits some of them. The repertoire has about 130,000 clones, 75% to 85% of them found once; the top ten carry about 4%. Sequencing was carried out using PBMCs. Receptors were obtained from a woman in her thirties or forties in good health and CMV-seronegative.

The chain is built from TRBV16 and TRBJ1-3; D uncertain. The length of the CDR3 is 16 residues. In germline, CDR1 is KGHSY, CDR2 FQNENV. Trimming left V 0 bases short and J 0 bases short, with 9 bases between. The CDR3 DNA follows: TGTGCCAGCAGCCAATCTGAGGCGAGCTCTGGAAACACCATATATTTT. This gives the protein CASSQSEASSGNTIYF.

The chain is built from TRBV28 and TRBJ1-5; no firm D call. V dropped 5 bases and J dropped 0 bases, with 11 bases sitting between them. The CDR3 has 15 amino acids. CDR1 and CDR2 from the germline V gene are MDHEN and SYDVKM. The CDR3 nucleotides are TGTGCCAGCAGTCCAGACACTTATAGCAATCAGCCCCAGCATTTT. Protein sequence: CASSPDTYSNQPQHF.

The chain has TRBV7-9 and TRBJ1-1; no firm D call. From germline, CDR1 is SEHNR and CDR2 FQNEAQ (reference sequence). The CDR3 contains 12 residues. Trimming stripped 5 bases from V and 9 bases from J, with 13 bases between. CDR3: CASSRNSAQAFF. The CDR3 DNA follows: TGTGCCAGCAGCCGGAACAGTGCTCAAGCTTTCTTT.

The rearrangement joins TRBV6-5 to TRBJ2-2; no definite D call. The V end was cut by 6 bases, the J end by 1 base, with 9 bases between. This CDR3 has 14 amino acids. CDR1 and CDR2 (germline): MNHEY, SVGAGI. CDR3 loop: CASSRLKNTGELFF. CDR3 DNA sequence: TGTGCCAGCAGCCGACTTAAGAACACCGGGGAGCTGTTTTTT.

The chain uses TRBV9 and TRBJ1-1; 9 bases are shared with TRBD1. The CDR3 sequence is 15 residues long. CDR1 and CDR2 (germline): SGDLS, YYNGEE. Trimming at V came to 4 bases and at J to 4 bases, leaving 8 bases not matched to a gene. This CDR3 reads CASSPRQGDVTEAFF. DNA of the CDR3: TGTGCCAGCAGCCCCCGACAGGGGGATGTCACTGAAGCTTTCTTT.

The chain has TRBV9 and TRBJ2-5; 7 bases fit TRBD1. V shed 2 bases, J shed 3 bases, and the junction held 10 bases outside the gene matches. Germline lookup yields CDR1 SGDLS and CDR2 YYNGEE. The CDR3 totals 16 residues. As DNA, the CDR3 is TGTGCCAGCAGCGTTGACCCCGGGACAGCAAAAGAGACCCAGTACTTC. Translation: CASSVDPGTAKETQYF.

The chain has TRBV5-6 and TRBJ2-5; 10 positions agree with TRBD2. V shed 2 bases, J shed 5 bases, and the junction held 6 bases outside the gene matches. This CDR3 has 15 residues. Germline V CDR1 and CDR2: SGHDT, YYEEEE. The CDR3 is CASSFWLAGEETQYF. The CDR3 nucleotides are TGTGCCAGCAGCTTTTGGCTAGCGGGAGAGGAGACCCAGTACTTC.

CDR3: CASSSRRSYNSPLHF. The CDR3 DNA sequence: TGCGCCAGCTCCTCCAGGCGCTCCTATAATTCACCCCTCCACTTT. The chain links TRBV23-1 to TRBJ1-6; D is undetermined. TRBV23-1 falls under the ORF class, with uncertain function. The CDR3 is made up of 15 amino acids. V was trimmed by 8 bases and J by 0 bases, leaving 11 bases between them.